Following are 20 T cell receptor beta chains from one sample sequenced in a study of shared clonotypes between healthy human individuals. Sequenced by immunoSEQ multiplex PCR; TCRdb stores in-frame clones only, minus some. The data show hundreds of thousands of clones, over 60% seen once. What was sequenced was PBMCs. The receptors shown here come from a woman aged 40-49 years in good health. Some clones in this sample may be carry-over from other donors' samples.

This clone came up a few times. V is TRBV29-1 and J is TRBJ1-1, with D unclear. CDR3 length: 13 residues. The V and J ends lost 7 bases and 1 base respectively, with 13 bases between them. Germline assignment: CDR1 SQVTM and CDR2 ANQGSEA. CDR3 sequence (DNA): TGCAGCGCTCAGAGGCAAAGGAACACTGAAGCTTTCTTT. This gives the protein CSAQRQRNTEAFF.

The genes are TRBV9 and TRBJ1-1, with D perhaps TRBD1 (6 bases). This CDR3 comprises 14 residues. V lost 4 bases, J lost 4 bases, and 14 bases lay in between. Germline V gives CDR1 SGDLS, CDR2 YYNGEE. CDR3 residues: CASSLRQDSTEAFF. The DNA of the CDR3 is TGTGCCAGCAGCCTGCGACAGGACTCCACTGAAGCTTTCTTT.

The chain combines TRBV14 with TRBJ1-1; D possibly corresponds to TRBD1 (6 bases). Germline V gene data show CDR1 as SGHDN and CDR2 as FVKESK. This CDR3 is 16 amino acids long. The germline V and J ends were trimmed by 3 bases and 6 bases, with 20 bases remaining between them. The CDR3 region has the DNA TGTGCCAGCAGCCAGGGGCCGACAGGCCCCAGGGCTGAAGCTTTCTTT. Its translation is CASSQGPTGPRAEAFF.

CDR3 sequence (DNA): TGCAGCGTTGAAGCGCAGCAAGAGACCCAGTACTTC. Translation: CSVEAQQETQYF. The chain links TRBV29-1 to TRBJ2-5; D is ambiguous. Germline CDR1 reads SQVTM; CDR2 reads ANQGSEA. This CDR3 contains 12 residues. Trimming took 1 base from V and 2 from J, leaving 5 bases between them. Together with reference TRBV29-1 and TRBJ2-5, the CDR3 gives the full variable domain: SAVISQKPSRDICQRGTSLTIQCQVDSQVTMMFWYRQQPGQSLTLIATANQGSEATYESGFVIDKFPISRPNLTFSTLTVSNMSPEDSSIYLCSVEAQQETQYFGPGTRLLVL.

The V gene is TRBV5-6, the J gene TRBJ2-4; TRBD1 is a possible D gene (5 bases). Germline CDR1 reads SGHDT; CDR2 reads YYEEEE. V lost 5 bases, J lost 7 bases, and 19 bases lay in between. This CDR3 is 15 amino acids long. CDR3 sequence reads: CASSWRRGYVNIQYF. CDR3 DNA sequence: TGTGCCAGCAGTTGGAGAAGGGGTTATGTTAACATTCAGTACTTC.

For the CDR3, the DNA is TGTGCCATCAGTGTGGGACAGGGGAGGGTACGAGAGCAGTACTTC. Translated: CAISVGQGRVREQYF. V gene TRBV10-3 combines with J gene TRBJ2-5; 10 nucleotides match TRBD1. The CDR3 has 15 amino acids. Trimming cost V 4 bases and J 11 bases; bases outside gene matches: 13. Germline CDR1 is ENHRY and CDR2 is SYGVKD.

Notes on this clone: Germline and junction disagree at one end, which may indicate a read error. The rearrangement uses TRBV30 and TRBJ1-4; possible D gene TRBD1, 5 bases. This CDR3 contains 14 residues. The germline gives CDR1 GTSNPN, CDR2 SVGIG (reference sequence). The CDR3 DNA sequence: TGTGCCTGGGGCCCTCAGGGTCTAAATGAAAAACTGTTCTTT. Translation gives CAWGPQGLNEKLFF.

Concerning this clone: One base away lies a much larger clone, so this may be a sequencing read error. This rearrangement joins TRBV28 to TRBJ2-5; D gene uncertain. Matching the DNA end better, TRBJ2-7 makes the J call doubtful. Germline V gene lookup returns CDR1 MDHEN and CDR2 SYDVKM. The CDR3 is 11 residues long. The CDR3 region has the DNA TGTGCCAGCAGCTCCTCCTACGAGCAGTACTTC. Its protein product is CASSSSYEQYF.

This clone was picked up one time. V and J are TRBV6-5 and TRBJ2-5, with D tentatively TRBD1 or TRBD2 (7 bases each). The CDR3 loop spans 15 amino acids. Germline CDR1 is MNHEY and CDR2 is SVGAGI. V shed 7 bases and J shed 4 bases, with 19 bases lying between them. The CDR3 coding sequence is TGTGCCAGCACCTCAGGGGGGGGCGCGGGAGAGACCCAGTACTTC. Translated: CASTSGGGAGETQYF.

V usage is TRBV6-5 and J usage is TRBJ2-3; D is uncertain. V was shortened by 3 bases and J by 2 bases, with 15 bases between the two germline ends. Germline CDR1 and CDR2: MNHEY and SVGAGI. The CDR3 is made up of 16 amino acids. The CDR3 region is CASSYWSDGFTDTQYF. CDR3 bases: TGTGCCAGCAGTTATTGGTCGGACGGCTTCACAGATACGCAGTATTTT.

The V call is TRBV28, the J call TRBJ2-3; D perhaps matches TRBD2 (6 bases). The CDR3 loop spans 16 amino acids. The germline V gene has CDR1 MDHEN and CDR2 SYDVKM. The V end was cut by 7 bases, the J end by 6 bases, with 23 bases between. The CDR3 reads CASTTWGGSGRDTQYF. CDR3 nucleotides: TGTGCCAGCACTACCTGGGGTGGTAGCGGACGGGATACGCAGTATTTT.

On this clone itself: A far larger clone differs by one base, so this is likely a read error. This chain links TRBV11-2 with TRBJ2-1, with 9 bases fitting TRBD2. The CDR3 contains 15 residues. Looked up from germline, CDR1 is SGHAT and CDR2 is FQNNGV. V shed 5 bases and J 4 bases; nucleotides not matched to a gene: 6. The CDR3, as DNA: TGTGCCAGCAGCGTGCGAGCGGGAGGATACAATGAGCAGTTCTTC. Its translation: CASSVRAGGYNEQFF.

The J gene is TRBJ2-1, the V gene TRBV9; D is perhaps TRBD2 (6 bases). Germline CDR1 reads SGDLS; CDR2 reads YYNGEE. This CDR3 has 14 residues. Trimming cost V 3 bases and J 4 bases, with 11 bases left between them. CDR3 sequence (DNA): TGTGCCAGCAGCGCCCGGGACTCTTACAATGAGCAGTTCTTC. Its translation: CASSARDSYNEQFF. The whole variable domain, remainder taken from reference TRBV9 and TRBJ2-1, is DSGVTQTPKHLITATGQRVTLRCSPRSGDLSVYWYQQSLDQGLQFLIQYYNGEERAKGNILERFSAQQFPDLHSELNLSSLELGDSALYFCASSARDSYNEQFFGPGTRLTVL.

The chain carries TRBV6-5 and TRBJ2-5, with unresolved D. Germline V lookup: CDR1 MNHEY, CDR2 SVGAGI. The germline V and J ends were trimmed by 4 bases and 4 bases, with 16 bases remaining between them. CDR3 length: 15 residues. CDR3 sequence reads: CASSLTTKERETQYF. The DNA of the CDR3 is TGTGCCAGCAGTTTAACAACAAAAGAACGAGAGACCCAGTACTTC.

The chain recombines TRBV7-9 with TRBJ1-3; possible D gene TRBD1, 5 bases. This CDR3 contains 14 residues. V lost 2 bases and J 3 bases, leaving 8 bases between the germline ends. Germline CDR1 reads SEHNR; CDR2 reads FQNEAQ (reference sequence). As DNA, the CDR3 is TGTGCCAGCAGCTTACGGAGGGGTGGAAACACCATATATTTT. Its translation is CASSLRRGGNTIYF.

This clone was recorded only once. The V call is TRBV6-5, the J call TRBJ2-3, with a weak D call TRBD2 (7 bases). CDR1 and CDR2 (germline): MNHEY, SVGAGI. V dropped 2 bases and J dropped 7 bases, with 13 bases sitting between them. This CDR3 spans 14 amino acids. CDR3 nucleotides: TGTGCCAGCAGTTACCGGGGGGCGCGTTATACGCAGTATTTT. This codes for CASSYRGARYTQYF.

This clone was recorded a few times. Since a far larger clone is one base different, this is likely a read error. This chain joins TRBV4-1 and TRBJ1-1, with D unclear. Germline CDR1 reads MGHRA; CDR2 reads YSYEKL. CDR3 length: 15 residues. Between the trimmed V and J ends, which lost 2 bases and 1 base, there was a span of 11 bases. The CDR3 is CASSQSPASNTEAFF. In nucleotides, the CDR3 is TGCGCCAGCAGCCAATCTCCAGCATCGAACACTGAAGCTTTCTTT.

Of note for this clone: This CDR3 is also generated by other DNA sequences in the sample. The chain joins TRBV7-9 to TRBJ1-1; D is perhaps TRBD1 (6 bases). Germline V gene sequence: CDR1 SEHNR, CDR2 FQNEAQ (reference sequence). This CDR3 comprises 13 residues. Trimming pared 3 bases from V and 1 base from J, leaving 6 bases between. DNA of the CDR3: TGTGCCAGCAGCTTGACAGGGAACACTGAAGCTTTCTTT. Residues: CASSLTGNTEAFF.

The chain has TRBV14 and TRBJ1-1; D is perhaps TRBD1 (5 bases). Trimming cost V 4 bases and J 5 bases, with 17 bases left between them. CDR3 length equals 15 residues. Germline V gene data show CDR1 as SGHDN and CDR2 as FVKESK. The CDR3 DNA is TGTGCCAGCAGCCTCCGAAGGGACCTGTGGACTGAAGCTTTCTTT. Protein sequence: CASSLRRDLWTEAFF.

V gene TRBV7-3 combines with J gene TRBJ1-2; the D gene is possibly TRBD1 (5 bases). The V gene's germline CDR1 is SGHTA and CDR2 FQGTGA. There are 13 residues in the CDR3. The V gene lost 2 bases and the J gene lost 2 bases, with 6 bases spanning the gap. The CDR3: CASSLQGNYGYTF. The DNA of the CDR3 is TGTGCCAGCAGCTTACAGGGAAACTATGGCTACACCTTC.